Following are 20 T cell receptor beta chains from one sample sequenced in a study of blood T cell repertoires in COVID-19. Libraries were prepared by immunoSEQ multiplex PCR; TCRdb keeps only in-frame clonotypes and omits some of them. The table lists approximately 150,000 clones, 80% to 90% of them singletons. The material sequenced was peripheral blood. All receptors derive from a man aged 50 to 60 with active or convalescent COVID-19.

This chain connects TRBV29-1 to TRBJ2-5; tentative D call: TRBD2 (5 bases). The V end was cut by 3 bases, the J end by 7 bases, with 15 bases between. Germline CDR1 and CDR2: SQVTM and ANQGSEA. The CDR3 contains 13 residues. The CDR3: CSVDMRVLGTQYF. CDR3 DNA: TGCAGCGTTGATATGAGGGTGTTGGGGACCCAGTACTTC.

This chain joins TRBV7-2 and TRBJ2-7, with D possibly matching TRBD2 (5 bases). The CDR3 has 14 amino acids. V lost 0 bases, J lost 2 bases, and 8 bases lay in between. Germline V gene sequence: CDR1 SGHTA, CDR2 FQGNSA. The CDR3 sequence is CASSLAQRAYEQYF. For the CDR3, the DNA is TGTGCCAGCAGCTTAGCGCAGAGGGCCTACGAGCAGTACTTC.

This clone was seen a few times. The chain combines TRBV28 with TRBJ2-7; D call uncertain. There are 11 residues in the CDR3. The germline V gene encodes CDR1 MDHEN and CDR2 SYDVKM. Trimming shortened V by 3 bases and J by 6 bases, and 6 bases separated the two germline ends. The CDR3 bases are TGTGCCAGCAGTTTCACGGGCGAGCAGTACTTC. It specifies CASSFTGEQYF.

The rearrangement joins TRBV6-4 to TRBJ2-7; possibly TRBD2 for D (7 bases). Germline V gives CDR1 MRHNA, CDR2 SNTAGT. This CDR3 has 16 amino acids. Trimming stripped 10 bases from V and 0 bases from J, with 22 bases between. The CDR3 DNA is TGTGCCAACTCTTCGGGGGGCAACCGGAGCTCCTACGAGCAGTACTTC. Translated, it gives CANSSGGNRSSYEQYF.

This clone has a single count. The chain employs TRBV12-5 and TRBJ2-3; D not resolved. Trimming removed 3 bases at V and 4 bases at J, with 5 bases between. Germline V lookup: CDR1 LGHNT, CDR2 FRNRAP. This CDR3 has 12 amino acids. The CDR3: CASGFIPDTQYF. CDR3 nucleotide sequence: TGTGCTAGTGGTTTTATCCCAGATACGCAGTATTTT. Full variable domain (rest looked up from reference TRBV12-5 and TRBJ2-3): DARVTQTPRHKVTEMGQEVTMRCQPILGHNTVFWYRQTMMQGLELLAYFRNRAPLDDSGMPKDRFSAEMPDATLATLKIQPSEPRDSAVYFCASGFIPDTQYFGPGTRLTVL.

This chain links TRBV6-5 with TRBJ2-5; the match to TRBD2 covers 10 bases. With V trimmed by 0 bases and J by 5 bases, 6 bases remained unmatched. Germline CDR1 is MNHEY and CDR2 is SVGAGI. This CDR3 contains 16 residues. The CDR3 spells CASSYSASGRLETQYF. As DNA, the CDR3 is TGTGCCAGCAGTTACTCGGCTAGCGGGAGACTCGAGACCCAGTACTTC.

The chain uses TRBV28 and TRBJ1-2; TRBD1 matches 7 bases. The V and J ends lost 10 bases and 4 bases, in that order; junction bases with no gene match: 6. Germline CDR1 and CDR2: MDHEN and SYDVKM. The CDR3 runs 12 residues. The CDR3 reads CAIQTGSYGYTF. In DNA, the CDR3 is TGTGCCATCCAGACAGGGAGCTATGGCTACACCTTC.

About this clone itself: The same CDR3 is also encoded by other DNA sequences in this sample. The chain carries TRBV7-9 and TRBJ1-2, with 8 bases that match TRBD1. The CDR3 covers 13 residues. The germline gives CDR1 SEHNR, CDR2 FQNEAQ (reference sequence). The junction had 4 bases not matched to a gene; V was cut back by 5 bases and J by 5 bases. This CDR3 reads CASSPGQGYGYTF. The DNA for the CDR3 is TGTGCCAGCAGCCCAGGACAGGGTTATGGCTACACCTTC.

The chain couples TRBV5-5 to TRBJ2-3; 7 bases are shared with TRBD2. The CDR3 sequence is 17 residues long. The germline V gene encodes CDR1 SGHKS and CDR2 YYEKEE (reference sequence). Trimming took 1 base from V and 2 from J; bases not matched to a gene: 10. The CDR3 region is CASSLTIPGLSTDTQYF. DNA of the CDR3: TGTGCCAGCAGCTTGACAATACCGGGACTATCCACAGATACGCAGTATTTT.

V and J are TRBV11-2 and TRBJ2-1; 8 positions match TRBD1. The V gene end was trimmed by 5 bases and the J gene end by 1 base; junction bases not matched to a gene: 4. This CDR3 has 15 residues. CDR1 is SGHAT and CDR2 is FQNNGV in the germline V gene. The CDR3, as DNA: TGTGCCAGCAGCCCCCGGACAGGGTCCTACAATGAGCAGTTCTTC. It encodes CASSPRTGSYNEQFF.

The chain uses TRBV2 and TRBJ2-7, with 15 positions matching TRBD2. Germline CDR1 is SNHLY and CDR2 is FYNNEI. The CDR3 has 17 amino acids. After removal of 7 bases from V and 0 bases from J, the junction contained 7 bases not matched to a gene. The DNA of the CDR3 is TGTGCCAGCACAGCCGGGACTAGCGGGGGGAGCTCCTACGAGCAGTACTTC. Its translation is CASTAGTSGGSSYEQYF.

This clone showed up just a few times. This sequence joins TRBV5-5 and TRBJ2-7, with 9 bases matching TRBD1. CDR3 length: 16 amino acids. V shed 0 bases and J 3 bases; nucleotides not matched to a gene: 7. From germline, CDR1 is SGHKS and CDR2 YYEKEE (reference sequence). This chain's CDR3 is CASSLAGTGYFYEQYF. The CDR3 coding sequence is TGTGCCAGCAGCTTGGCCGGGACAGGGTACTTCTACGAGCAGTACTTC.

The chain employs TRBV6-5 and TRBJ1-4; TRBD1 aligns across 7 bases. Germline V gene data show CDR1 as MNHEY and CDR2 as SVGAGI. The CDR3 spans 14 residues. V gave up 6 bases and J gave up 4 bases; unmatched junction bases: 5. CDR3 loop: CASRTGPSNEKLFF. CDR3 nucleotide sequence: TGTGCCAGCAGGACAGGGCCGAGTAATGAAAAACTGTTTTTT.

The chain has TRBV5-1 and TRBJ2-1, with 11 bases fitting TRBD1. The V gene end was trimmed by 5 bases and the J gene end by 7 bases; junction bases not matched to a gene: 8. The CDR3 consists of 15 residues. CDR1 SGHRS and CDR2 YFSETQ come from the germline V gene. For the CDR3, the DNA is TGCGCCAGCAGTAGGACAGGGGGCCAGGGAAATGAGCAGTTCTTC. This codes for CASSRTGGQGNEQFF.

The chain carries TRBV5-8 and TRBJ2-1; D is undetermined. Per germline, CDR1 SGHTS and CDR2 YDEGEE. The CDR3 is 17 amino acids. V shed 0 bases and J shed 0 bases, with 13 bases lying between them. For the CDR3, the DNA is TGTGCCAGCAGCTTGGTTATCGGTCCGAGCTCCTACAATGAGCAGTTCTTC. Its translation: CASSLVIGPSSYNEQFF.

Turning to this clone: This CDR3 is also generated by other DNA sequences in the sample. CDR3 in DNA: TGCAGCGTTCGGACAGGAAACTATGGCTACACCTTC. Translated: CSVRTGNYGYTF. This rearrangement joins TRBV29-1 to TRBJ1-2; 7 nucleotides agree with TRBD1. Per germline, CDR1 SQVTM and CDR2 ANQGSEA. Trimming at V came to 5 bases and at J to 2 bases, leaving 2 bases not matched to a gene. The CDR3 has 12 residues.

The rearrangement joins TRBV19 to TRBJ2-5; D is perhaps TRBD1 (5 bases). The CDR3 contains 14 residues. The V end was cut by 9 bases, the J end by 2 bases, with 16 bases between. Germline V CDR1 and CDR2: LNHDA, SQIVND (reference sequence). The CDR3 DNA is TGTGCCAGCAAACCTCAGGGTTCTCAAGAGACCCAGTACTTC. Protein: CASKPQGSQETQYF.

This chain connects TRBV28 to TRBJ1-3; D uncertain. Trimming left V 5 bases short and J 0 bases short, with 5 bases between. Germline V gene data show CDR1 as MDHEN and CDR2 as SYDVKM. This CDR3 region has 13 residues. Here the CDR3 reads CASSTTSGNTIYF. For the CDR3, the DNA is TGTGCCAGCAGTACAACCTCTGGAAACACCATATATTTT.

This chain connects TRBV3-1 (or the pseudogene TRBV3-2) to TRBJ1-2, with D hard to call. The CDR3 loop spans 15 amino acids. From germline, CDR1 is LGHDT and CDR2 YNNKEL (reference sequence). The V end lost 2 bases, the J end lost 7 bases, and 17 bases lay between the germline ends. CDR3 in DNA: TGTGCCAGCAGCCAACAGTTTCCGGAGGTCGGTGGCTACACCTTC. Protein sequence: CASSQQFPEVGGYTF.

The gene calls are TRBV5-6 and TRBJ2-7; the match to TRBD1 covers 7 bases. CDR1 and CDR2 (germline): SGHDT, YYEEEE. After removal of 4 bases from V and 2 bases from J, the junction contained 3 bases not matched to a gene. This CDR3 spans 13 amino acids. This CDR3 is CASSGTDPYEQYF. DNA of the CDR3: TGTGCCAGCAGCGGGACAGATCCCTACGAGCAGTACTTC.